Below, 30 T cell receptor beta chains from the same sample are listed, as sequenced in a study of response to subunit inactivated influenza vaccine. A single record per CDR3 protein comes from TCRdb applying MiXCR to the RT-PCR reads. Among 450,000 to 600,000 distinct CDR3 sequences listed, approximately 7.7% were seen once. This specimen was PBMCs from blood, taken around 25 months after vaccination. These receptors were collected from a man aged 45 to 70 who received an inactivated influenza vaccine.

The chain is built from TRBV3-1 and TRBJ2-3; perhaps TRBD2 as D (5 bases). Germline V gene lookup returns CDR1 LGHDT and CDR2 YNNKEL (reference sequence). The germline V and J ends were trimmed by 1 base and 5 bases, with 19 bases remaining between them. The CDR3 has 17 amino acids. DNA for the CDR3: TGTGCCAGCAGCCAAGGGGCGTACGGGAAGTGGGGAGATACGCAGTATTTT. Translating it yields CASSQGAYGKWGDTQYF.

This clonotype was counted a few times. The genes are TRBV6-5 and TRBJ2-2, with TRBD1 matching over 7 bases. CDR1 and CDR2 from the germline V gene are MNHEY and SVGAGI. This CDR3 region has 15 residues. Trimming took 2 bases from V and 3 from J; bases not matched to a gene: 3. CDR3 sequence reads: CASSYNRGDTGELFF. The CDR3 DNA sequence: TGTGCCAGCAGTTACAACAGGGGTGACACCGGGGAGCTGTTTTTT.

This clonotype was counted only a few times. This chain connects TRBV3-1 to TRBJ2-6; 8 bases are a match to TRBD2. The CDR3 is 18 residues long. J gave up 0 bases and V 1 base, and 5 bases lay outside the gene matches. Germline V gene data show CDR1 as LGHDT and CDR2 as YNNKEL (reference sequence). The CDR3: CASSQVYGRGSGANVLTF. Written as DNA, the CDR3 is TGTGCCAGCAGCCAAGTCTACGGGAGGGGCTCTGGGGCCAACGTCCTGACTTTC.

Only a few counts were recorded for this clonotype. The V call is TRBV3-1, the J call TRBJ1-3, with unresolved D. Germline lookup yields CDR1 LGHDT and CDR2 YNNKEL (reference sequence). The ends were cut back, 4 bases at V and 0 bases at J, with 13 bases in the middle. CDR3 size: 16 residues. The CDR3 DNA follows: TGTGCCAGCAGCCGACGAAGAGCGAGCTCTGGAAACACCATATATTTT. It specifies CASSRRRASSGNTIYF.

This rearrangement joins TRBV7-9 to TRBJ1-6; D gene ambiguous. The length of the CDR3 is 13 residues. CDR1 SEHNR and CDR2 FQNEAQ come from the germline V gene (reference sequence). The V end was cut by 2 bases, the J end by 7 bases, with 6 bases between. The CDR3 DNA reads TGTGCCAGCAGCTTAAACGACAATTCACCCCTCCACTTT. Residues: CASSLNDNSPLHF.

The J gene is TRBJ2-2, the V gene TRBV24-1; a possible D gene is TRBD2 (5 bases). Trimming took off 5 bases at V and 2 bases at J, with 14 bases between the two ends. Per the germline V gene, CDR1 is KGHDR and CDR2 is SFDVKD. The CDR3 loop spans 16 amino acids. The CDR3 loop is CATSALRTFNTGELFF. The CDR3 DNA reads TGTGCCACCAGTGCCCTTCGGACTTTCAACACCGGGGAGCTGTTTTTT.

The gene calls are TRBV11-2 and TRBJ2-5; 9 bases match TRBD1. The V gene end was trimmed by 1 base and the J gene end by 4 bases; junction bases not matched to a gene: 4. Germline V gives CDR1 SGHAT, CDR2 FQNNGV. CDR3 length: 15 residues. CDR3 sequence (DNA): TGTGCCAGCAGCTTAGGGGACAGGGTTCGAGAGACCCAGTACTTC. Encoded protein: CASSLGDRVRETQYF.

The chain employs TRBV25-1 and TRBJ2-5, with D hard to call. V lost 0 bases, J lost 1 base, and 15 bases lay in between. CDR3 length: 17 residues. The germline CDR1 and CDR2 sequences are MGHDK and SYGVNS. The CDR3 protein is CASSEYRSQGLQETQYF. The CDR3 DNA follows: TGTGCCAGCAGTGAATATAGATCTCAAGGCCTCCAAGAGACCCAGTACTTC.

The gene calls are TRBV5-1 and TRBJ2-2, with 8 bases identical to TRBD1. There are 16 residues in the CDR3. Germline assignment: CDR1 SGHRS and CDR2 YFSETQ. V dropped 2 bases and J dropped 4; count of bases not matched to a gene: 7. The CDR3: CASSFQGASGTGELFF. CDR3 coding DNA: TGCGCCAGCAGCTTCCAGGGGGCTTCGGGCACCGGGGAGCTGTTTTTT.

This clonotype was picked up many times. The chain carries TRBV5-1 and TRBJ2-1, with D perhaps TRBD1 (5 bases). V lost 0 bases to trimming and J lost 5 bases, with 15 bases between them. The CDR3 has 16 residues. Germline loops: CDR1 SGHRS, CDR2 YFSETQ. CDR3 DNA sequence: TGCGCCAGCAGCTTGGAGGGGCAGGGTGGAAACAATGAGCAGTTCTTC. Residues: CASSLEGQGGNNEQFF.

As concerns this clonotype: A much bigger clone sits one base away, suggesting this may be a read error. The rearrangement uses TRBV12-3 or TRBV12-4 and TRBJ2-1; perhaps TRBD2 as D (7 bases). The CDR3 contains 14 residues. Trimming took off 2 bases at V and 7 bases at J, with 12 bases between the two ends. CDR3 DNA: TGTGCCAGCAGTTTATCGAGGGGGGGAAATGAGCAGTTCTTC. It encodes CASSLSRGGNEQFF.

The table lists this clonotype with a few counts. This chain connects TRBV7-6 to TRBJ1-2; 8 nucleotides align to TRBD1. The germline V gene has CDR1 SGHVS and CDR2 FNYEAQ. The CDR3 loop spans 14 amino acids. The V gene end was trimmed by 6 bases and the J gene end by 3 bases; junction bases not matched to a gene: 6. In DNA, the CDR3 is TGTGCCAGCAGACTATCACAGGGGGACTATGGCTACACCTTC. It is translated as CASRLSQGDYGYTF.

The J gene is TRBJ1-1, the V gene TRBV10-1; 8 nucleotides align to TRBD1. Germline V gives CDR1 WNHNN, CDR2 SYGVQD (reference sequence). The junction had 7 bases not matched to a gene; V was cut back by 7 bases and J by 3 bases. CDR3 size: 14 residues. The CDR3, as DNA: TGCGCCAGCAAAAGACAGGGGATGGACACTGAAGCTTTCTTT. The encoded protein is CASKRQGMDTEAFF.

This clonotype was seen repeatedly, ten times or more. The chain couples TRBV5-6 to TRBJ1-1; D is unclear. V was trimmed by 6 bases and J by 8 bases, leaving 17 bases between them. The CDR3 has 13 residues. Germline V CDR1 and CDR2: SGHDT, YYEEEE. As DNA, the CDR3 is TGTGCCAGCATCCCTACAGACTCGGGAGAAGCTTTCTTT. Translation gives CASIPTDSGEAFF.

This clonotype was seen at least ten times. The V gene is TRBV4-1, the J gene TRBJ1-2; D unclear. V lost 1 base and J 0 bases, leaving 12 bases between the germline ends. The CDR3 loop spans 16 amino acids. The germline V gene has CDR1 MGHRA and CDR2 YSYEKL. The CDR3 here is CASSQVAKQTNYGYTF. CDR3 sequence (DNA): TGCGCCAGCAGCCAAGTGGCGAAACAAACTAACTATGGCTACACCTTC.

This clonotype was seen ten or more times. V gene TRBV11-2 combines with J gene TRBJ2-5; tentatively, D is TRBD1 or TRBD2 (5 bases each). Trimming pared 5 bases from V and 4 bases from J, leaving 11 bases between. CDR1 is SGHAT, CDR2 FQNNGV, per germline. CDR3 length: 13 amino acids. CDR3 sequence: CASSPLGGETQYF. The CDR3 DNA reads as TGTGCCAGCAGCCCCCTTGGGGGAGAGACCCAGTACTTC.

This clonotype was counted only a few times. This chain joins TRBV5-1 and TRBJ2-5, with unresolved D. The V gene lost 0 bases and the J gene lost 1 base, with 7 bases spanning the gap. Germline V gene data show CDR1 as SGHRS and CDR2 as YFSETQ. The CDR3 contains 14 residues. The chain's CDR3 is CASSLEDPQETQYF. The CDR3 DNA sequence: TGCGCCAGCAGCTTGGAGGACCCCCAAGAGACCCAGTACTTC.

The chain recombines TRBV4-1 with TRBJ2-7; maybe TRBD2 (6 bases). The V end was cut by 1 base, the J end by 2 bases, with 12 bases between. CDR1 is MGHRA, CDR2 YSYEKL, per germline. CDR3 size: 15 residues. The CDR3 is CASSQVGRGTYEQYF. The DNA of the CDR3 is TGCGCCAGCAGCCAAGTAGGACGCGGGACCTACGAGCAGTACTTC.

This clonotype was seen repeatedly, ten times or more. The chain joins TRBV10-3 to TRBJ1-6; D unclear. Germline lookup yields CDR1 ENHRY and CDR2 SYGVKD. The CDR3 extends over 14 amino acids. Trimming stripped 2 bases from V and 5 bases from J, with 7 bases between. DNA for the CDR3: TGTGCCATCAGTGAGGGAGGCAATAATTCACCCCTCCACTTT. Amino acid sequence: CAISEGGNNSPLHF.

This clonotype was counted between two and nine times. The chain joins TRBV20-1 to TRBJ2-7, with 11 bases lining up with TRBD2. Germline V gene data show CDR1 as DFQATT and CDR2 as SNEGSKA (reference sequence). The CDR3 covers 15 residues. J was trimmed by 0 bases and V by 6 bases; bases with no gene match: 7. The CDR3 DNA reads as TGCAGTGCCAGGACTAGCGGGCCGATCTCCTACGAGCAGTACTTC. Its translation: CSARTSGPISYEQYF.

This clonotype was seen ten or more times. The genes are TRBV12-3 or TRBV12-4 and TRBJ2-7, with D possibly being TRBD1 or TRBD2 (5 bases each). V dropped 3 bases and J dropped 3 bases, with 12 bases sitting between them. The CDR3 extends over 14 amino acids. Here the CDR3 reads CASSFGTLDYEQYF. The CDR3 region has the DNA TGTGCCAGCAGTTTTGGGACGTTGGACTACGAGCAGTACTTC.

V usage is TRBV10-3 and J usage is TRBJ2-2, with 10 bases that match TRBD1. Trimming removed 11 bases from V and 6 bases from J; junction bases left unmatched: 3. The CDR3 has 12 residues. CDR1 is ENHRY and CDR2 is SYGVKD in the germline V gene. The CDR3 DNA reads TGTGCCGCGGGACAGGGGTCCGGGGAGCTGTTTTTT. Protein sequence: CAAGQGSGELFF.

This clonotype was counted at least ten times. The gene calls are TRBV7-6 and TRBJ2-2; D is ambiguous. This CDR3 is built from 17 residues. From germline, CDR1 is SGHVS and CDR2 FNYEAQ. V was shortened by 1 base and J by 1 base, with 13 bases between the two germline ends. The CDR3 DNA reads TGTGCCAGCAGCTTAGTTCCGCCGACGGGGAACACCGGGGAGCTGTTTTTT. This gives the protein CASSLVPPTGNTGELFF.

This rearrangement joins TRBV12-3 or TRBV12-4 to TRBJ2-7; D call uncertain. V was shortened by 6 bases and J by 2 bases, with 11 bases between the two germline ends. The CDR3 has 13 amino acids. The CDR3 nucleotides are TGTGCCAGCAGCTCAACTGGACCCTACGAGCAGTACTTC. Encoded protein: CASSSTGPYEQYF.

The V gene is TRBV6-2 or TRBV6-3, the J gene TRBJ2-3, with D hard to call. Trimming left V 6 bases short and J 11 bases short, with 15 bases between. The germline CDR1 and CDR2 sequences are MNHEY and SVGEGT. This CDR3 region has 12 residues. As DNA, the CDR3 is TGTGCCAGCAGAAAAACCGGCTGGGTGCAGTATTTT. This translates into CASRKTGWVQYF.

In its sample, this clonotype was seen many times. The chain carries TRBV5-1 and TRBJ2-1, with a possible D match to TRBD2 (5 bases). The CDR3 runs 15 residues. CDR1 and CDR2 (germline): SGHRS, YFSETQ. V was cut by 0 bases and J by 3 bases, with 10 bases left in between. CDR3 sequence reads: CASSLDGISYNEQFF. CDR3 nucleotides: TGCGCCAGCAGCTTGGACGGGATAAGCTACAATGAGCAGTTCTTC.

This clonotype was observed at least ten times. CDR3 protein: CASSQDWAGHSTDTQYF. DNA of the CDR3: TGCGCCAGCAGCCAAGATTGGGCGGGACATAGCACAGATACGCAGTATTTT. The V call is TRBV4-3, the J call TRBJ2-3; D may match TRBD1 or TRBD2 (6 bases each). The CDR3 spans 17 residues. The V and J ends lost 0 bases and 0 bases respectively, with 13 bases between them. The germline V gene encodes CDR1 LGHNA and CDR2 YSLEER.

This clonotype was detected ten times or more. This chain links TRBV11-2 with TRBJ2-1, with D possibly TRBD2 on 7 matching bases. The CDR3 spans 16 residues. Germline V gene lookup returns CDR1 SGHAT and CDR2 FQNNGV. The V gene lost 1 base and the J gene lost 5 bases, with 15 bases spanning the gap. The CDR3 DNA reads as TGTGCCAGCAGCTTAGTCGGGCGGGGGCTAGACAATGAGCAGTTCTTC. Translating gives CASSLVGRGLDNEQFF.

This clonotype was recorded at least ten times. The chain is built from TRBV6-5 and TRBJ1-1; 8 bases line up with TRBD1. The J segment lost 0 bases and the V segment lost 2 bases, leaving 8 bases of the junction unmatched. This CDR3 has 17 amino acids. Germline CDR1 reads MNHEY; CDR2 reads SVGAGI. CDR3 sequence reads: CASSYRLYRGMNTEAFF. For the CDR3, the DNA is TGTGCCAGCAGTTACCGTTTGTACAGGGGGATGAACACTGAAGCTTTCTTT.

This clonotype was picked up many times. The chain joins TRBV20-1 to TRBJ2-1; TRBD2 matches at 8 bases. V lost 3 bases, J lost 8 bases, and 3 bases stayed unmatched. The CDR3 totals 12 residues. CDR1 is DFQATT and CDR2 is SNEGSKA in the germline V gene (reference sequence). DNA for the CDR3: TGCAGTGCTAGGCGGGAGGTCCATGAGCAGTTCTTC. Protein sequence: CSARREVHEQFF.